One sample yielded the 20 T cell receptor beta chains listed below, sequenced in a study of blood T cell repertoires in COVID-19. This table comes from immunoSEQ multiplex PCR, and its TCRdb copy is limited to in-frame clones, with some not included. The table lists 150,000 to 200,000 clones, about 85% of them singletons. The specimen was peripheral blood. The receptors shown here come from a woman in her seventies with COVID-19, enrolled during active disease.

This chain joins TRBV28 and TRBJ1-1; possibly TRBD1 for D (6 bases). CDR1 is MDHEN and CDR2 is SYDVKM in the germline V gene. This CDR3 comprises 14 residues. Trimming pared 7 bases from V and 4 bases from J, leaving 16 bases between. The CDR3 is CASIPGTPVTEAFF. In nucleotides, the CDR3 is TGTGCCAGCATCCCCGGGACACCAGTCACTGAAGCTTTCTTT.

The chain combines TRBV7-3 with TRBJ1-1; 10 bases agree with TRBD1. CDR1 SGHTA and CDR2 FQGTGA come from the germline V gene. Germline trimming cut 5 bases from V and 4 bases from J; bases unmatched to any gene: 7. The CDR3 contains 15 residues. CDR3 loop: CASSQTGGAVTEAFF. The CDR3 nucleotides read TGTGCCAGCAGCCAGACAGGGGGCGCGGTCACTGAAGCTTTCTTT.

The chain is built from TRBV27 and TRBJ2-3; 9 positions agree with TRBD2. The V and J ends lost 3 bases and 1 base, in that order; junction bases with no gene match: 8. Germline V gene lookup returns CDR1 MNHEY and CDR2 SMNVEV (reference sequence). This CDR3 spans 17 amino acids. DNA for the CDR3: TGTGCCAGCAGTTTGCAGTATAGGACTAGCGGCACAGATACGCAGTATTTT. Translation: CASSLQYRTSGTDTQYF.

This clone was detected once. V is TRBV4-1 and J is TRBJ2-5; TRBD1 might be the D (6 bases). Trimming stripped 4 bases from V and 3 bases from J, with 12 bases between. This CDR3 is 14 amino acids long. Germline lookup yields CDR1 MGHRA and CDR2 YSYEKL. The CDR3 sequence is CASSRFAGEETQYF. CDR3 DNA: TGCGCCAGCAGCCGTTTTGCAGGGGAAGAGACCCAGTACTTC.

This chain links TRBV2 with TRBJ2-7, with 9 bases aligning to TRBD2. CDR3 size: 14 residues. Germline V gene lookup returns CDR1 SNHLY and CDR2 FYNNEI. V dropped 6 bases and J dropped 0; count of bases not matched to a gene: 3. CDR3 loop: CASRAGGFSYEQYV. CDR3 DNA: TGTGCCAGCAGAGCGGGGGGATTCTCCTACGAGCAGTACGTC.

The rearrangement links TRBV18 to TRBJ2-7, with D perhaps matching TRBD2 (5 bases). CDR3 length: 14 residues. The germline gives CDR1 KGHSH, CDR2 LQKENI. Between the trimmed V and J ends, which lost 2 bases and 5 bases, there was a span of 13 bases. CDR3 sequence reads: CASSPTPSGDEQYF. The CDR3 nucleotides are TGTGCCAGCTCACCAACCCCCAGCGGTGACGAGCAGTACTTC.

V is TRBV28 and J is TRBJ1-5; 8 nucleotides match TRBD1. The ends lost 4 bases at V and 7 bases at J; junction bases unmatched: 9. Germline V lookup: CDR1 MDHEN, CDR2 SYDVKM. This CDR3 has 15 residues. The CDR3 nucleotides read TGTGCCAGCAGTTACGGGGCAGGGGGCGGACAGCCCCAGCATTTT. This encodes CASSYGAGGGQPQHF.

The V and J genes are TRBV3-1 (or the pseudogene TRBV3-2) and TRBJ1-5, with TRBD1 as a possible D gene (6 bases). The CDR3 is 15 residues long. Between the trimmed V and J ends, which lost 0 bases and 5 bases, there was a span of 11 bases. Germline assignment: CDR1 LGHDT and CDR2 YNNKEL (reference sequence). CDR3 in amino acids: CASSQDLGAHQPQHF. In DNA, the CDR3 is TGTGCCAGCAGCCAAGATTTGGGGGCGCATCAGCCCCAGCATTTT.

This chain connects TRBV5-1 to TRBJ1-4, with D possibly matching TRBD1 (6 bases). V lost 4 bases, J lost 3 bases, and 10 bases lay in between. The CDR3 is made up of 14 amino acids. Germline V gene data show CDR1 as SGHRS and CDR2 as YFSETQ. CDR3 in DNA: TGCGCCAGCAGCGGTGCAGGGGCTAATGAAAAACTGTTTTTT. This translates into CASSGAGANEKLFF.

The chain is built from TRBV19 and TRBJ1-1; tentatively, D is TRBD1 (5 bases). Germline V gene sequence: CDR1 LNHDA, CDR2 SQIVND (reference sequence). Trimming cost V 5 bases and J 3 bases, with 7 bases left between them. The CDR3 totals 12 residues. The CDR3 sequence: CASSARDTEAFF. DNA of the CDR3: TGTGCCAGTAGTGCCAGGGACACTGAAGCTTTCTTT.

This chain links TRBV30 with TRBJ2-7; unclear D gene. This CDR3 comprises 13 residues. The germline gives CDR1 GTSNPN, CDR2 SVGIG (reference sequence). The V end was cut by 2 bases, the J end by 4 bases, with 12 bases between. CDR3 loop: CAWSWSSRYEQYF. Written as DNA, the CDR3 is TGTGCCTGGAGTTGGAGTAGCAGATACGAGCAGTACTTC.

This chain connects TRBV5-4 to TRBJ2-5; 7 bases are a match to TRBD1. CDR1 is SGHNT and CDR2 is YYREEE in the germline V gene (reference sequence). V shed 4 bases, J shed 4 bases, and the junction held 7 bases outside the gene matches. The CDR3 contains 14 residues. The CDR3 DNA is TGTGCCAGCAGCCTGAGACAGGGTATAGAGACCCAGTACTTC. As protein: CASSLRQGIETQYF.

This chain links TRBV3-1 (or the pseudogene TRBV3-2) with TRBJ2-2; TRBD1 matches 8 bases. V shed 10 bases, J shed 4 bases, and the junction held 8 bases outside the gene matches. The germline gives CDR1 LGHDT, CDR2 YNNKEL (reference sequence). The CDR3 length is 14 residues. The CDR3 region is CAIGQGFGTGELFF. The CDR3 DNA reads as TGTGCCATCGGACAGGGTTTCGGCACCGGGGAGCTGTTTTTT.

The chain is built from TRBV6-5 and TRBJ2-1; TRBD1 matches at 11 bases. CDR1 is MNHEY and CDR2 is SVGAGI in the germline V gene. After removal of 6 bases from V and 8 bases from J, the junction contained 9 bases not matched to a gene. This CDR3 has 15 residues. DNA of the CDR3: TGTGCCAGCAGGACGCCGGGACAGGGGGTCGATGAGCAGTTCTTC. It codes for CASRTPGQGVDEQFF.

A single count supports this clone. This sequence joins TRBV2 and TRBJ1-6, with 11 bases aligning to TRBD1. This CDR3 is built from 14 residues. Unmatched junction bases numbered 4, after V lost 6 bases and J lost 9 bases. Looked up from germline, CDR1 is SNHLY and CDR2 is FYNNEI. In nucleotides, the CDR3 is TGTGCCAGCAGGTTCGGGACAGGGGGTTCACCCCTCCACTTT. This encodes CASRFGTGGSPLHF. The full variable domain, completed using reference TRBV2 and TRBJ1-6, is EPEVTQTPSHQVTQMGQEVILRCVPISNHLYFYWYRQILGQKVEFLVSFYNNEISEKSEIFDDQFSVERPDGSNFTLKIRSTKLEDSAMYFCASRFGTGGSPLHFGNGTRLTVT.

The rearrangement joins TRBV5-1 to TRBJ2-3, with 10 bases fitting TRBD1. The CDR3 has 15 residues. The germline V gene has CDR1 SGHRS and CDR2 YFSETQ. J lost 6 bases, V lost 3 bases, and 7 bases had no gene match. The CDR3 bases are TGCGCCAGCAGCTCGGGACAGGGGAGTCGGGATACGCAGTATTTT. Translating gives CASSSGQGSRDTQYF.

This sequence joins TRBV30 and TRBJ2-7, with TRBD1 matching 7 bases. Trimming at V came to 5 bases and at J to 6 bases, leaving 4 bases not matched to a gene. Germline V gene lookup returns CDR1 GTSNPN and CDR2 SVGIG (reference sequence). The CDR3 has 11 residues. The CDR3 loop is CAWVQGTEQYV. As DNA, the CDR3 is TGTGCCTGGGTACAGGGGACCGAGCAGTACGTC.

This chain connects TRBV5-4 to TRBJ2-3, with TRBD1 identical over 8 bases. Germline assignment: CDR1 SGHNT and CDR2 YYREEE (reference sequence). The CDR3 contains 15 residues. Trimming took 1 base from V and 4 from J; bases not matched to a gene: 5. This chain's CDR3 is CASSLSGRGPDTQYF. The CDR3 DNA follows: TGTGCCAGCAGCTTGAGTGGCAGGGGGCCAGATACGCAGTATTTT.

The chain employs TRBV11-2 and TRBJ1-5, with D perhaps TRBD1 (6 bases). Trimming stripped 5 bases from V and 1 base from J, with 12 bases between. CDR3 size: 15 residues. Germline CDR1 and CDR2: SGHAT and FQNNGV. CDR3 in amino acids: CASSAGTLSNQPQHF. CDR3 DNA sequence: TGTGCCAGCAGCGCAGGGACACTGAGCAATCAGCCCCAGCATTTT.

The chain joins TRBV19 to TRBJ1-2; D is undetermined. This CDR3 is built from 13 residues. Germline-derived CDR1 and CDR2 are LNHDA and SQIVND (reference sequence). V was clipped by 7 bases and J by 4 bases, with 13 bases between them. The CDR3 DNA follows: TGTGCCAGTATACGACCGGGGAGCTATGGCTACACCTTC. This translates into CASIRPGSYGYTF.